This T cell receptor beta chain is from a study of blood T cell repertoires in COVID-19. Study-wide background: Donors in the United States, Italy and Spain gave samples during acute or convalescent COVID-19. In each case, the material was cDNA or gDNA derived from T cells, B-cell-depleted T cells, or PBMCs.

CDR3 length: 13 amino acids. V trimming: 5 bases; J trimming: 7 bases; junction bases outside the gene matches: 7. As originally analysed: Reference gene primer amplification yielded estimated nucleated cell counts. TCRdb keeps only in-frame clones here, not all; method: immunoSEQ multiplex PCR. Clone size and V and J calls were adopted from that table, with D and trimming inferred from the DNA. The sample has about 100,000 clones; 80% are singletons. The count of this clone is one. The rearrangement joins TRBV12-3 or TRBV12-4 to TRBJ1-2; 7 bases are a match to TRBD1. The source material was peripheral blood. The clonotype originates from a woman aged 70 to 79 with acute or convalescent COVID-19. The CDR3 here is CASSLRDSPGYTF. CDR3 in DNA: TGTGCCAGCAGTCTCCGGGACAGTCCTGGCTACACCTTC.